What follows describes a single T cell receptor (beta chain). This record comes from a study of blood T cell repertoires in COVID-19. Study-wide background: Samples came from the United States, Italy and Spain, spanning acute and convalescent COVID-19. In each case, the material was cDNA or gDNA derived from T cells, B-cell-depleted T cells, or PBMCs.

In the original workflow: Amplification from reference gene primers served as the basis for estimated nucleated cell counts. The method was immunoSEQ multiplex PCR; TCRdb's version includes in-frame clones alone and lacks a portion of them. V, J and clone size are those of that table, while D and trimming were read from the DNA. The sample holds under 25,000 clones; approximately 88% are singletons and the top ten take approximately 28%. Germline values: CDR1 MGHRA, CDR2 YSYEKL. The CDR3 has 15 residues. V lost 0 bases to trimming and J lost 2 bases, with 10 bases between them. Input material: peripheral blood. The chain recombines TRBV4-1 with TRBJ2-5; TRBD1 might be the D (6 bases). This clonotype originated in a woman in her 70s with active COVID-19. The DNA for the CDR3 is TGCGCCAGCAGCCAAGACCGACAGGTACAAGAGACCCAGTACTTC. Protein sequence: CASSQDRQVQETQYF.